The sequence of this T cell receptor (beta chain) was determined in a study of T cell repertoires in cytomegalovirus infection. Between the trimmed V and J ends, which lost 5 bases and 4 bases, there was a span of 20 bases. Germline V CDR1 and CDR2: PRHDT, FYEKMQ (reference sequence). This CDR3 comprises 16 residues. This clonotype was counted between two and nine times. TCRdb called the reads again in MiXCR, with one record for every CDR3 protein. This table holds 500,000 to 600,000 distinct CDR3 sequences, 16% found once. Material: CD8+ T cells from PBMCs. The chain employs TRBV13 and TRBJ1-1; no definite D call. The TCR was taken from a human donor in good health (CMV status not recorded). Some clones in this sample may be carry-over from other donors' samples. CDR3 coding DNA: TGTGCCAGCAGCCCCAGGACGGCAGGTCTAGGCACTGAAGCTTTCTTT. Translated, it gives CASSPRTAGLGTEAFF.